This T cell receptor (beta chain) was captured in a study of beta chain features in type 1 diabetes. Overall study results and limits: Sampled from patients, naive, central memory and Treg TCRB repertoires appeared more similar than those sampled from healthy donors.

A few counts support this clone. Its cognate antigen is unknown. Expressed TCRB transcripts were sequenced because the entire RNA isolate underwent reverse transcription. TCRdb's table, derived via immunoSEQ multiplex PCR, lists solely in-frame clones and lacks some. The sample includes some 360,000 clones, around 20% of them seen just once. This CDR3 comprises 14 residues. Trimming removed 3 bases from V and 0 bases from J; junction bases left unmatched: 2. Germline CDR1 KGHSH, CDR2 LQKENI. The sequence came from a woman aged 18-29 years in good health. V usage is TRBV18 and J usage is TRBJ2-7, with TRBD2 identical over 7 bases. Sequences were obtained from naive CD4+ T cells from blood. CDR3 nucleotide sequence: TGTGCCAGCTCACCCGAGCGGGGCTCCTACGAGCAGTACTTC. Translated: CASSPERGSYEQYF.